One and the same sample provided the 10 T cell receptor beta chains below, sequenced in a study of blood T cell repertoires in COVID-19. The assay was immunoSEQ multiplex PCR, and TCRdb's table has in-frame clones only and misses some. This table has roughly 380,000 clones, approximately 90% appearing once. The sequenced sample was peripheral blood. Receptors originate from an older woman with COVID-19, enrolled during active disease.

This chain joins TRBV18 and TRBJ1-2; 7 positions match TRBD1. Trimming removed 0 bases from V and 4 bases from J; junction bases left unmatched: 8. The V gene's germline CDR1 is KGHSH and CDR2 LQKENI. This CDR3 is built from 16 residues. This chain's CDR3 is CASSPPGLQGGYGYTF. CDR3 DNA sequence: TGTGCCAGCTCACCACCTGGCTTGCAGGGGGGCTATGGCTACACCTTC.

This clone was seen once. The rearrangement links TRBV10-3 to TRBJ2-5; 7 positions match TRBD1. J was trimmed by 0 bases and V by 3 bases; bases with no gene match: 4. Germline V gene data show CDR1 as ENHRY and CDR2 as SYGVKD. This CDR3 is built from 15 residues. CDR3 DNA sequence: TGTGCCATCAGTGAACAGGGGCACAACCAAGAGACCCAGTACTTC. Translated: CAISEQGHNQETQYF.

The chain recombines TRBV28 with TRBJ2-1; unclear D gene. Germline V CDR1 and CDR2: MDHEN, SYDVKM. The length of the CDR3 is 15 residues. The ends were cut back, 7 bases at V and 2 bases at J, with 15 bases in the middle. CDR3 nucleotide sequence: TGTGCCAGCATCAGTATTTCCGGAGCCTACAATGAGCAGTTCTTC. Protein: CASISISGAYNEQFF.

This clone has only a few counts. The V gene is TRBV4-2, the J gene TRBJ2-4, with a tentative D call TRBD1 (6 bases). Germline CDR1 reads LGHNA; CDR2 reads YNFKEQ. V lost 4 bases and J lost 0, with 10 bases in between. The length of the CDR3 is 15 residues. The CDR3 region has the DNA TGTGCCAGCAGCCCGCTACAGGGAGCCAAAAACATTCAGTACTTC. Protein sequence: CASSPLQGAKNIQYF.

J is TRBJ2-3 and V is TRBV5-1; a weak D match, TRBD1 (6 bases). CDR3 length: 14 amino acids. Germline V gene lookup returns CDR1 SGHRS and CDR2 YFSETQ. Deletions cut 7 bases from V and 4 bases from J, with 16 bases between. As DNA, the CDR3 is TGCGCCAGCTGCAGGTGGGGGCAAGCAGATACGCAGTATTTT. It is translated as CASCRWGQADTQYF.

The V gene is TRBV11-3, the J gene TRBJ2-2; D ambiguous. Germline V CDR1 and CDR2: SGHNT, YENEEA. Deletions cut 4 bases from V and 0 bases from J, with 6 bases between. This CDR3 spans 14 amino acids. This CDR3 reads CASSSDSNTGELFF. The CDR3 nucleotides read TGTGCCAGCAGCTCAGACTCGAACACCGGGGAGCTGTTTTTT.

This clone was detected a few times. CDR3: CASSTTPSTDLYGYTF. The CDR3 DNA sequence: TGTGCCAGCAGCACAACCCCTTCAACAGATTTGTATGGCTACACCTTC. The V call is TRBV21-1, the J call TRBJ1-2; TRBD1 was called by the table and not checked on the DNA. TRBV21-1 is assigned pseudogene status. CDR3 size: 16 residues.

This sequence joins TRBV7-3 and TRBJ1-6, with a possible D match to TRBD1 (5 bases). CDR1 is SGHTA, CDR2 FQGTGA, per germline. Trimming stripped 0 bases from V and 7 bases from J, with 13 bases between. This CDR3 contains 16 residues. The CDR3 region has the DNA TGTGCCAGCAGCTTAACTGGGGCCGCGGGAAATTCACCCCTCCACTTT. The encoded protein is CASSLTGAAGNSPLHF. Complete variable domain (other parts from reference TRBV7-3 and TRBJ1-6): GAGVSQTPSNKVTEKGKYVELRCDPISGHTALYWYRQSLGQGPEFLIYFQGTGAADDSGLPNDRFFAVRPEGSVSTLKIQRTERGDSAVYLCASSLTGAAGNSPLHFGNGTRLTVT.

This clone was observed once. V and J are TRBV18 and TRBJ2-7, with D maybe TRBD1 (6 bases). V lost 4 bases and J 0 bases, leaving 16 bases between the germline ends. The CDR3 is 16 residues long. From germline, CDR1 is KGHSH and CDR2 LQKENI. Here the CDR3 DNA reads TGTGCCAGCTCACGGGTAAGCGACAGGCTCTCCTACGAGCAGTACTTC. It is translated as CASSRVSDRLSYEQYF.

The genes are TRBV19 and TRBJ2-1, with TRBD1 matching 8 bases. V was pared by 1 base and J by 2 bases, with 4 bases of the junction left unmatched. Germline V lookup: CDR1 LNHDA, CDR2 SQIVND (reference sequence). The CDR3 is made up of 16 amino acids. The CDR3 sequence: CASSIAGRGPYNEQFF. The CDR3 bases are TGTGCCAGTAGTATAGCGGGCAGGGGGCCCTACAATGAGCAGTTCTTC.